This T cell receptor (beta chain) was identified in a study of blood T cell repertoires in COVID-19. In the study overall: The cDNA or gDNA used as material had been derived from T cells, B-cell-depleted T cells, or PBMCs.

Clones were read by immunoSEQ multiplex PCR, and TCRdb kept only the in-frame ones, dropping some. Among about 260,000 clones listed, around 88% were seen once. Germline V gene data show CDR1 as LNHDA and CDR2 as SQIVND (reference sequence). The CDR3 totals 12 residues. The V and J ends lost 10 bases and 6 bases respectively, with 14 bases between them. Source material: peripheral blood. This clonotype was obtained from a man between 25 and 39 years old with active or convalescent COVID-19. The genes are TRBV19 and TRBJ2-3; D gene unclear. The CDR3 spells CATALGRDTQYF. The CDR3 nucleotides are TGTGCCACCGCCCTCGGCAGGGATACGCAGTATTTT.